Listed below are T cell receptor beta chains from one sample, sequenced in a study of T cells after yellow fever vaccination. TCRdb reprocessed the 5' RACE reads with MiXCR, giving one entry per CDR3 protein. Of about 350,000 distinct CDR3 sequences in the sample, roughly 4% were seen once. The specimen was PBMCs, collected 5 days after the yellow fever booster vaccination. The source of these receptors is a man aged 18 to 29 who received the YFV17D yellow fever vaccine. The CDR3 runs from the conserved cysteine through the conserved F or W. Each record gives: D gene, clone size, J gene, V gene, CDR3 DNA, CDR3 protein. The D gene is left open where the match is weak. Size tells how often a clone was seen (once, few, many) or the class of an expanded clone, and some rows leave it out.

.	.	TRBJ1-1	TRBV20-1	TGCAGTGCTAGACCCCGGAACAGGAACACTGAAGCTTTCTTT	CSARPRNRNTEAFF
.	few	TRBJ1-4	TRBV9	TGTGCCAGCAGCGCCCGGTTGGGGGATGAAAAACTGTTTTTT	CASSARLGDEKLFF
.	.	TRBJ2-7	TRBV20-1	TGCAGTGCTAGAGATCCCGACAGGAGCTCCTACGAGCAGTACTTC	CSARDPDRSSYEQYF
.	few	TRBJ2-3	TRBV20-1	TGCAGTGCAATTCGAGGGGGGGCCGTAGATACGCAGTATTTT	CSAIRGGAVDTQYF
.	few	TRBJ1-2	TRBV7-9	TGTGCCAGCAGCTTTGGCAGGGAGTACGGCTACACCTTC	CASSFGREYGYTF
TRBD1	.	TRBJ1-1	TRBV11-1	TGTGCCAGCAGCTTTGAGGGGGCGCGGGGCACTGAAGCTTTCTTT	CASSFEGARGTEAFF
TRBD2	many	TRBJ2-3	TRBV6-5	TGTGCCAGCAGTTACGGGGAGGGCTACGATACGCAGTATTTT	CASSYGEGYDTQYF
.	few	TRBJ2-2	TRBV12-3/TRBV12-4	TGTGCCAGCAGTCCTAGACGGACGGCCGTGGGGGAGCTGTTTTTT	CASSPRRTAVGELFF
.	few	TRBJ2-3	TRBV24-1	TGTGCCACCAGTGATTTCGACAGCACAGATACGCAGTATTTT	CATSDFDSTDTQYF
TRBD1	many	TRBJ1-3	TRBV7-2	TGTGCCAGCAGCCGAAAGGGACAGGGGGACTCTGGAAACACCATATATTTT	CASSRKGQGDSGNTIYF
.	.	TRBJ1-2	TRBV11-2	TGTGCCAGCAGCTTAGATAGGTTGGCGTGGGATGGCTACACCTTC	CASSLDRLAWDGYTF
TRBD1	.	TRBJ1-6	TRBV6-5	TGTGCCAGCAGTTACCCGAGAGGACAGGCAAGCTCCTATAATTCACCCCTCCACTTT	CASSYPRGQASSYNSPLHF
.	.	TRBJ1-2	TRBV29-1	TGCAGCGTTGATAGTAACGACTATGGCTACACCTTC	CSVDSNDYGYTF
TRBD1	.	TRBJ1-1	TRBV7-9	TGTGCCAGCAGCTTAATTGGTCAGGGGGCTTCTGAAGCTTTCTTT	CASSLIGQGASEAFF
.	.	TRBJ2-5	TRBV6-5	TGTGCCAGCAGGAGCCGGGACTGGGAGAAGACCCAGTACTTC	CASRSRDWEKTQYF
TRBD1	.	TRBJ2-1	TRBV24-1	TGTGCCACCAGTGATTTTCGAGACAGGGCATTCAATGAGCAGTTCTTC	CATSDFRDRAFNEQFF
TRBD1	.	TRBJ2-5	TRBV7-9	TGTGCCAGCAGCCTTAAACGGGGACAGCAAGAGACCCAGTACTTC	CASSLKRGQQETQYF
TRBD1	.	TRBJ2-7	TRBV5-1	TGCGCCAGTAGCCGGGACAGGCTAGTCCACGAGCAGTACTTC	CASSRDRLVHEQYF
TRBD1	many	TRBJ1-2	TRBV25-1	TGTGCCAGCAGTGAACCGGGACAGGGCTATGGCTACACCTTC	CASSEPGQGYGYTF
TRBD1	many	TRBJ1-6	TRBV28	TGTGCCAGCAGTTTAGACAGGGGTATCGGTAATTCACCCCTCCACTTT	CASSLDRGIGNSPLHF
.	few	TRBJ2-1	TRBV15	TGTGCCACCAGCATCCCCTGGGTAAGGGGTGAGCAGTTCTTC	CATSIPWVRGEQFF
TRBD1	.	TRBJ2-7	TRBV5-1	TGCGCCAGCAGCCGTTCCGGGACAGGGTCTGTCGAGCAGTACTTC	CASSRSGTGSVEQYF
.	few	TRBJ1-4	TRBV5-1	TGCGCCAGCAGCGTCCAGGGCCTTGCTAATGAAAAACTGTTTTTT	CASSVQGLANEKLFF
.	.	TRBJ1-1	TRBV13	TGTGCCAGCAGCTCCGGCGTTCAAGGCCGGGGGGCTGAAGCTTTCTTT	CASSSGVQGRGAEAFF
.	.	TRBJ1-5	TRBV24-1	TGTGCCACCAGTGTGGGTAGGGGGATCAATCAGCCCCAGCATTTT	CATSVGRGINQPQHF
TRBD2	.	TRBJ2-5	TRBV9	TGTGCCAGCAGCGTAGAAGGGACTAGCGGGGCCCAAGAGACCCAGTACTTC	CASSVEGTSGAQETQYF
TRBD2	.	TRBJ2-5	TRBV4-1	TGCGCCAGCAGCCAAAGGGAGACTAGCGGGGGGCAAGAGACCCAGTACTTC	CASSQRETSGGQETQYF
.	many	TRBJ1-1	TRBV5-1	TGCGCCAGCAGCTCCAGCGGGAGGGCTTTCTTT	CASSSSGRAFF
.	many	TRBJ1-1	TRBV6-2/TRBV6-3	TGTGCCAGCAGCGATGACGGGGGCATTGACGAGGCTTTCTTT	CASSDDGGIDEAFF
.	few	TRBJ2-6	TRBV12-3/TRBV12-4	TGTGCCAGCAGTTCCTCGGGTGGGGCCAACGTCCTGACTTTC	CASSSSGGANVLTF
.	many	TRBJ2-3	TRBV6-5	TGTGCCAGCAGACCAAGCGGTACTTGGGATACGCAGTATTTT	CASRPSGTWDTQYF
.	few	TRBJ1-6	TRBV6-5	TGTGCCAGCAGTTTACTGGGGGCCTCACCCCTCCACTTT	CASSLLGASPLHF
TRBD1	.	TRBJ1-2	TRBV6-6	TGTGCCAGCAGTTACAGCCAGGGGGGAAGAGGCTACACCTTC	CASSYSQGGRGYTF
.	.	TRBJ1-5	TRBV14	TGTGCCAGCAGCCAAGGATTAGGGCAGCCCCAGCATTTT	CASSQGLGQPQHF
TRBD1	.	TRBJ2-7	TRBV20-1	TGCAGTGCTAGACCTGACAGGGGGCCCTACGAGCAGTACTTC	CSARPDRGPYEQYF
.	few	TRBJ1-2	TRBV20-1	TGCAGTGCTTTCGGGATCAACTATGGCTACACCTTC	CSAFGINYGYTF
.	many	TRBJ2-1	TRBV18	TGTGCCAGCTCACCATTGCGAAATGAGCAGTTCTTC	CASSPLRNEQFF
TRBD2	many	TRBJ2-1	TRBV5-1	TGCGCCAGCAGCTCTCTAGCGGGGGCCTACAATGAGCAGTTCTTC	CASSSLAGAYNEQFF
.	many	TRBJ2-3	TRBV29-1	TGCAGCGTCGGAAGAGATACGCAGTATTTT	CSVGRDTQYF
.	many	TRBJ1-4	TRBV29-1	TGCAGCGTACGGGCGGGGGCAGAAAATGAAAAACTGTTTTTT	CSVRAGAENEKLFF
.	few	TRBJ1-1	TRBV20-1	TGCAGTGCTACACGCGAGTGGAACACTGAAGCTTTCTTT	CSATREWNTEAFF
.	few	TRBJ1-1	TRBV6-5	TGTGCCAGCAGTCCGCGATATGGGGGCACTGAAGCTTTCTTT	CASSPRYGGTEAFF
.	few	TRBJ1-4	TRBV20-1	TGCAGTGCTAGAGTGGCAGGGGAAAAACTGTTTTTT	CSARVAGEKLFF
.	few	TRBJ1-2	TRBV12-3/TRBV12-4	TGTGCCAGCAGTTTAGCGCGGGGGGTCGATGGCTACACCTTC	CASSLARGVDGYTF